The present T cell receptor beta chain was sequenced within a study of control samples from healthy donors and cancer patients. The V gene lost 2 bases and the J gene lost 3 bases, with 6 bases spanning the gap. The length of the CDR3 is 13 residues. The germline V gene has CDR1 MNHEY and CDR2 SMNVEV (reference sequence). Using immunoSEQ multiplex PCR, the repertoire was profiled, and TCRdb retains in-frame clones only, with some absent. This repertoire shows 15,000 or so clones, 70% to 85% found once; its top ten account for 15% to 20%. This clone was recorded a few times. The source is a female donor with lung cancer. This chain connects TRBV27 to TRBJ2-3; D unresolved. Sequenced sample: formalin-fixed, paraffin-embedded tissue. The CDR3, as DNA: TGTGCCAGCAGTTTAGGTGCAACAGATACGCAGTATTTT. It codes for CASSLGATDTQYF.